Listed below are T cell receptor beta chains from one sample, sequenced in a study of cytotoxic CD8 clonotypes in ibrutinib-treated CLL. TCRdb's table, derived via immunoSEQ multiplex PCR, lists solely in-frame clones and lacks some. Seen here are fewer than 35,000 clones, roughly 57% observed once, and the top ten hold less than 6%. Sequences were derived from PBMCs, sampled before ibrutinib treatment. The receptor source for this set is a human donor with chronic lymphocytic leukemia. CDR3s include the opening cysteine and the closing phenylalanine or tryptophan. The order of the fields is J gene, V gene, clone size, D gene, CDR3 DNA, CDR3 protein. The D gene is left open where the match is weak. Clone size, where shown, is once, few, many, or a class for clones that have expanded.

j_gene: TRBJ2-7; v_gene: TRBV19; abundance: .; d_gene: TRBD1; CDR3nt: TGTGCCAGTAGCCGGGACAGCGGTACCTACGAGCAGTACTTC; CDR3aa: CASSRDSGTYEQYF
j_gene: TRBJ2-7; v_gene: TRBV6-5; abundance: once; d_gene: .; CDR3nt: TGTGCCAGCAGACACAGTCCGGGGTCATACGAGCAGTACTTC; CDR3aa: CASRHSPGSYEQYF
j_gene: TRBJ2-6; v_gene: TRBV7-3; abundance: .; d_gene: .; CDR3nt: TGTGCCAGCAGCTTAAAACGGGATACAAGGGCCAACGTCCTGACTTTC; CDR3aa: CASSLKRDTRANVLTF
j_gene: TRBJ1-5; v_gene: TRBV28; abundance: few; d_gene: .; CDR3nt: TGTGCCAGCAGTGGACGACCGGGGCTAAGGTTGAGCAATCAGCCCCAGCATTTT; CDR3aa: CASSGRPGLRLSNQPQHF
j_gene: TRBJ2-7; v_gene: TRBV12-1; abundance: .; d_gene: .; CDR3nt: TGTGCCAGCAGCTTTGCGCGAGACAGGGTCTACGAGCAGTACTTC; CDR3aa: CASSFARDRVYEQYF
j_gene: TRBJ1-1; v_gene: TRBV7-3; abundance: .; d_gene: .; CDR3nt: TGTGCCAGCACCGAAGGTGCTGAAGCTTTCTTT; CDR3aa: CASTEGAEAFF
j_gene: TRBJ2-3; v_gene: TRBV18; abundance: .; d_gene: .; CDR3nt: TGTGCCAGCTCACCCAGGACAGCACGCACAGATACGCAGTATTTT; CDR3aa: CASSPRTARTDTQYF
j_gene: TRBJ2-5; v_gene: TRBV5-5; abundance: .; d_gene: .; CDR3nt: TGTGCCAGCAGCTCCCGACGGGCAGAGATACAAGAGACCCAGTACTTC; CDR3aa: CASSSRRAEIQETQYF
j_gene: TRBJ1-6; v_gene: TRBV2; abundance: .; d_gene: .; CDR3nt: TGTGCCAGCCTCTCGGCAGGGATCGTCTATAATTCACCCCTCCACTTT; CDR3aa: CASLSAGIVYNSPLHF
j_gene: TRBJ2-7; v_gene: TRBV6-1; abundance: few; d_gene: .; CDR3nt: TGTGCCAGCAGGACAGTTGGAACCTACGAGCAGTACTTC; CDR3aa: CASRTVGTYEQYF
j_gene: TRBJ2-7; v_gene: TRBV9; abundance: .; d_gene: TRBD1; CDR3nt: TGTGCCAGCAGCGTAGCTCTGACAGGGGCGTCCGAGCAGTACTTC; CDR3aa: CASSVALTGASEQYF
j_gene: TRBJ1-4; v_gene: TRBV4-1; abundance: .; d_gene: .; CDR3nt: TGCGCCAGCAGCCGATACGACCCAGGGTTTTCTAATGAAAAACTGTTTTTT; CDR3aa: CASSRYDPGFSNEKLFF
j_gene: TRBJ2-7; v_gene: TRBV5-1; abundance: few; d_gene: .; CDR3nt: TGCGCCAGCAGCTTGGCCTGGGTGAACGAGCAGTACTTC; CDR3aa: CASSLAWVNEQYF
j_gene: TRBJ2-1; v_gene: TRBV7-6; abundance: .; d_gene: TRBD2; CDR3nt: TGTGCCAGCAGCTCCTTTAGCGGGAGGACCTACAATGAGCAGTTCTTC; CDR3aa: CASSSFSGRTYNEQFF
j_gene: TRBJ2-1; v_gene: TRBV6-5; abundance: .; d_gene: .; CDR3nt: TGTGCCAGCAGACCCCTCTCCTTATACAATGAGCAGTTCTTC; CDR3aa: CASRPLSLYNEQFF
j_gene: TRBJ1-1; v_gene: TRBV14; abundance: .; d_gene: .; CDR3nt: TGTGCCAGCAGCCATGGGGGTCCGAACACTGAAGCTTTCTTT; CDR3aa: CASSHGGPNTEAFF
j_gene: TRBJ1-6; v_gene: TRBV6-6; abundance: .; d_gene: .; CDR3nt: TGTGCCAGCAGTTACATGCAGGGGCTAACTAATTCACCCCTCCACTTT; CDR3aa: CASSYMQGLTNSPLHF
j_gene: TRBJ2-3; v_gene: TRBV6-5; abundance: .; d_gene: .; CDR3nt: TGTGCCAGCAGTCCCGAGCGGGTTAGGGTTACGCAGTATTTT; CDR3aa: CASSPERVRVTQYF
j_gene: TRBJ2-2; v_gene: TRBV9; abundance: .; d_gene: .; CDR3nt: TGTGCCAGCAGCGGTCGGGGAGGTCCCGGGGAGCTGTTTTTT; CDR3aa: CASSGRGGPGELFF
j_gene: TRBJ1-6; v_gene: TRBV7-9; abundance: few; d_gene: TRBD1; CDR3nt: TGTGCCAGCAGCTTCGCCGTTACAGGGGGCGCAGGGTATAATTCACCCCTCCACTTT; CDR3aa: CASSFAVTGGAGYNSPLHF
j_gene: TRBJ2-1; v_gene: TRBV2; abundance: .; d_gene: TRBD2; CDR3nt: TGTGCCAGCGTCAGACTAGCGGCCTACAATGAGCAGTTCTTC; CDR3aa: CASVRLAAYNEQFF
j_gene: TRBJ2-1; v_gene: TRBV5-6; abundance: few; d_gene: .; CDR3nt: TGTGCCAGCAGCTTCCTATTTCTCGGGGATGAGCAGTTCTTC; CDR3aa: CASSFLFLGDEQFF
j_gene: TRBJ1-6; v_gene: TRBV4-1; abundance: .; d_gene: .; CDR3nt: TGCGCCAGCAGCCAAGCCCTGCGGGACGCTGGAAATTCACCCCTCCACTTT; CDR3aa: CASSQALRDAGNSPLHF
j_gene: TRBJ2-1; v_gene: TRBV19; abundance: .; d_gene: TRBD1; CDR3nt: TGTGCCAGTAGTATGCTCGACAGGGGGTGGCACTACAATGAGCAGTTCTTC; CDR3aa: CASSMLDRGWHYNEQFF
j_gene: TRBJ2-1; v_gene: TRBV7-3; abundance: .; d_gene: .; CDR3nt: TGTGCCAGCAGCTTGATTGGAGTCTTCTCCTACAATGAGCAGTTCTTC; CDR3aa: CASSLIGVFSYNEQFF
j_gene: TRBJ2-1; v_gene: TRBV19; abundance: .; d_gene: .; CDR3nt: TGTGCCAGTAGTATCAAGTACTACAATGAGCAGTTCTTC; CDR3aa: CASSIKYYNEQFF
j_gene: TRBJ2-1; v_gene: TRBV9; abundance: few; d_gene: TRBD2; CDR3nt: TGTGCCAGCAGCGTACTGACTAGCGGGGGTGAGCAGTTCTTC; CDR3aa: CASSVLTSGGEQFF
j_gene: TRBJ2-5; v_gene: TRBV28; abundance: once; d_gene: TRBD1; CDR3nt: TGTGCCAGCAGTAGGACAGGGGAGGAAGAGACCCAGTACTTC; CDR3aa: CASSRTGEEETQYF
j_gene: TRBJ2-2; v_gene: TRBV7-2; abundance: .; d_gene: .; CDR3nt: TGTGCCAGCACGGCCCCCCCCGGCTCTGGGGAGCTGTTTTTT; CDR3aa: CASTAPPGSGELFF
j_gene: TRBJ2-7; v_gene: TRBV28; abundance: .; d_gene: .; CDR3nt: TGTGCCAGCAGTATCCCTTTACTAGGGTCCTACGAGCAGTACTTC; CDR3aa: CASSIPLLGSYEQYF
j_gene: TRBJ2-1; v_gene: TRBV25-1; abundance: .; d_gene: TRBD1; CDR3nt: TGTGCCAGCAGCGGGACAGGGTATCTTGCCAATGAGCAGTTCTTC; CDR3aa: CASSGTGYLANEQFF
j_gene: TRBJ2-7; v_gene: TRBV6-5; abundance: .; d_gene: .; CDR3nt: TGTGCCAGCAGTGTGCTGGATCCTTACGAGCAGTACTTC; CDR3aa: CASSVLDPYEQYF
j_gene: TRBJ2-7; v_gene: TRBV4-1; abundance: .; d_gene: .; CDR3nt: TGCGCCAGCAGCCAAGAACCCACGTCCTACGAGCAGTACTTC; CDR3aa: CASSQEPTSYEQYF
j_gene: TRBJ2-3; v_gene: TRBV7-3; abundance: .; d_gene: .; CDR3nt: TGTGCCAGCAGCCTGCTAGCCGTCGACACAGATACGCAGTATTTT; CDR3aa: CASSLLAVDTDTQYF
j_gene: TRBJ2-7; v_gene: TRBV19; abundance: .; d_gene: TRBD1; CDR3nt: TGTGCCAGTAGTAAGGACAGGGGGGGCGAGCAGTACTTC; CDR3aa: CASSKDRGGEQYF
j_gene: TRBJ2-7; v_gene: TRBV28; abundance: .; d_gene: .; CDR3nt: TGTGCCAGCAGGAGGACGACCCTCTACGAGCAGTACTTC; CDR3aa: CASRRTTLYEQYF
j_gene: TRBJ1-4; v_gene: TRBV4-3; abundance: .; d_gene: TRBD1; CDR3nt: TGCGCCAGCAGCCAAGCCTCCGGGACAGGGCTGTTTTTT; CDR3aa: CASSQASGTGLFF
j_gene: TRBJ2-5; v_gene: TRBV6-1; abundance: .; d_gene: TRBD2; CDR3nt: TGTGCCAGCAGTAACGGGGGGGCGGAAGAGACCCAGTACTTC; CDR3aa: CASSNGGAEETQYF
j_gene: TRBJ2-2; v_gene: TRBV18; abundance: few; d_gene: TRBD2; CDR3nt: TGTGCCAGCTCACCACCGCCTAGCGGGGGCCTGAACACCGGGGAGCTGTTTTTT; CDR3aa: CASSPPPSGGLNTGELFF
j_gene: TRBJ1-2; v_gene: TRBV5-1; abundance: .; d_gene: .; CDR3nt: TGCGCCAGCAGCTTGGGTCAGGGTAGTGGCTACACCTTC; CDR3aa: CASSLGQGSGYTF
j_gene: TRBJ1-2; v_gene: TRBV28; abundance: .; d_gene: .; CDR3nt: TGTGCCAGCAGTTTGCTCGGTAAAGGGGCAGTATACAACTATGGCTACACCTTC; CDR3aa: CASSLLGKGAVYNYGYTF
j_gene: TRBJ2-1; v_gene: TRBV28; abundance: .; d_gene: TRBD2; CDR3nt: TGTGCCAGCAGGGCGGGAGGGCCGTCCTACAATGAGCAGTTCTTC; CDR3aa: CASRAGGPSYNEQFF
j_gene: TRBJ2-3; v_gene: TRBV5-1; abundance: .; d_gene: .; CDR3nt: TGCGCCAGCACCCTTGGCAGGGACAAGGTGATGAGCACGCAGTATTTT; CDR3aa: CASTLGRDKVMSTQYF
j_gene: TRBJ1-1; v_gene: TRBV5-6; abundance: .; d_gene: .; CDR3nt: TGTGCCAGCAGCCCCCGGGGGGGCCCTGAAGCTTTCTTT; CDR3aa: CASSPRGGPEAFF
j_gene: TRBJ1-5; v_gene: TRBV19; abundance: few; d_gene: .; CDR3nt: TGTGCCAGTAGGATGGGGGGCCACGTTAGCAATCAGCCCCAGCATTTT; CDR3aa: CASRMGGHVSNQPQHF